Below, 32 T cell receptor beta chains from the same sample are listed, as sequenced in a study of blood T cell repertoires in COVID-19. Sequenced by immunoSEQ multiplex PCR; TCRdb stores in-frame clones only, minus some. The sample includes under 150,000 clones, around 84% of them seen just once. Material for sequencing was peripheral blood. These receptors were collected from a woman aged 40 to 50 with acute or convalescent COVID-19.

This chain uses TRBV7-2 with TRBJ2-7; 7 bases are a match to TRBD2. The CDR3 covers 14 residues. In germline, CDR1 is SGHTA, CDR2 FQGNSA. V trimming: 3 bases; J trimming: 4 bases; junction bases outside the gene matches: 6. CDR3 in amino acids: CASSFRTSPYEQYF. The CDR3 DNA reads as TGTGCCAGCAGCTTTCGGACTAGTCCGTACGAGCAGTACTTC.

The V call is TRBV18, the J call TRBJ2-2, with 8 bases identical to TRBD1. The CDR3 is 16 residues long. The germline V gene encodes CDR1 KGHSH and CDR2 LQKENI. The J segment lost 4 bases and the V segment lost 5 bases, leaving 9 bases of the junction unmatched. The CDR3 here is CASSLNRGSVTGELFF. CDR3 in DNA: TGTGCCAGCTCATTGAACAGGGGGTCGGTCACCGGGGAGCTGTTTTTT. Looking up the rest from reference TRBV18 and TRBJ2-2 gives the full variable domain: NAGVMQNPRHLVRRRGQEARLRCSPMKGHSHVYWYRQLPEEGLKFMVYLQKENIIDESGMPKERFSAEFPKEGPSILRIQQVVRGDSAAYFCASSLNRGSVTGELFFGEGSRLTVL.

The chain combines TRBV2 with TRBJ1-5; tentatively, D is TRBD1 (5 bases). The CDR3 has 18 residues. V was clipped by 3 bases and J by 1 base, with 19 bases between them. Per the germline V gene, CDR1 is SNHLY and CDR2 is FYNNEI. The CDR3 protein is CASSELQVRRISNQPQHF. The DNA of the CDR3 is TGTGCCAGCAGTGAGTTACAGGTCCGTCGTATAAGCAATCAGCCCCAGCATTTT.

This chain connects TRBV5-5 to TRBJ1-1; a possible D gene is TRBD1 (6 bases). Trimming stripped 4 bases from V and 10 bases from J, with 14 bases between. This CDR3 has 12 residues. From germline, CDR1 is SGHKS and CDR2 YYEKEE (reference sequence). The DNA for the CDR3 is TGTGCCAGCAGCCCGGGAGGGGGATCAGCTTTCTTT. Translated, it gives CASSPGGGSAFF.

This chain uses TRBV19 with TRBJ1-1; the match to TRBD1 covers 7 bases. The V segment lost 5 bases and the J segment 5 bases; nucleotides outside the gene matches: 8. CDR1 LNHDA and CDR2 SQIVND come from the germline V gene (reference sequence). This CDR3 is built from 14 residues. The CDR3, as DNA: TGTGCCAGTAGTCCACAGGGGCGTGGGACTGAAGCTTTCTTT. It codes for CASSPQGRGTEAFF. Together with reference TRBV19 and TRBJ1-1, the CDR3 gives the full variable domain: DGGITQSPKYLFRKEGQNVTLSCEQNLNHDAMYWYRQDPGQGLRLIYYSQIVNDFQKGDIAEGYSVSREKKESFPLTVTSAQKNPTAFYLCASSPQGRGTEAFFGQGTRLTVV.

The CDR3 DNA reads TGTGCCATCAGTGCCCGAGGACAGGGGGCTGGCTATAATTCACCCCTCCACTTT. It encodes CAISARGQGAGYNSPLHF. The V and J genes are TRBV10-3 and TRBJ1-6; 11 bases line up with TRBD1. This CDR3 region has 18 residues. CDR1 and CDR2 from the germline V gene are ENHRY and SYGVKD. V shed 4 bases and J 3 bases; nucleotides not matched to a gene: 8.

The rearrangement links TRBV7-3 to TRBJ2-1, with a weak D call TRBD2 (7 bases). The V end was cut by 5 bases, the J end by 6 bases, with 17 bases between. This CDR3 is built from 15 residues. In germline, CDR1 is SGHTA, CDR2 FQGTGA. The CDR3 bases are TGTGCCAGCAGCCCGCAAGGGGGGGAATCCAATGAGCAGTTCTTC. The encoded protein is CASSPQGGESNEQFF.

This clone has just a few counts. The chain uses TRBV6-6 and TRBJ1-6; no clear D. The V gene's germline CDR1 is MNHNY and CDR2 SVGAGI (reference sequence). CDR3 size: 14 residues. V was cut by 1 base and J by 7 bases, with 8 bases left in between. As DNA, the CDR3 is TGTGCCAGCAGTTACTTAGGACTGAATTCACCCCTCCACTTT. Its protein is CASSYLGLNSPLHF.

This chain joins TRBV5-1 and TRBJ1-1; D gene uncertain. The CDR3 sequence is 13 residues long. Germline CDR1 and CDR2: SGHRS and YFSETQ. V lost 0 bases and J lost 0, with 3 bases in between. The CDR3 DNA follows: TGCGCCAGCAGCTTGGTAGTGAACACTGAAGCTTTCTTT. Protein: CASSLVVNTEAFF.

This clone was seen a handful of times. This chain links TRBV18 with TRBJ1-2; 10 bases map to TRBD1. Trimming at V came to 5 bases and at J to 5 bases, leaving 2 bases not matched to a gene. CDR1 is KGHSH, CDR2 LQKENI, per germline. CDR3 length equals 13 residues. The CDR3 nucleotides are TGTGCCAGCTCATTGGGACAGGGGTATGGCTACACCTTC. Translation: CASSLGQGYGYTF. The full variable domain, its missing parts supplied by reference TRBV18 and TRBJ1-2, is NAGVMQNPRHLVRRRGQEARLRCSPMKGHSHVYWYRQLPEEGLKFMVYLQKENIIDESGMPKERFSAEFPKEGPSILRIQQVVRGDSAAYFCASSLGQGYGYTFGSGTRLTVV.

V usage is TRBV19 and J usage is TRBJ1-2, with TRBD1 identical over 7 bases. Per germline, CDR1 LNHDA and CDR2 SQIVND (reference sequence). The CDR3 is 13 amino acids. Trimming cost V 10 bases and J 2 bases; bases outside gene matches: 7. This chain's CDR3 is CATWDSTNYGYTF. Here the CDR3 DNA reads TGTGCCACCTGGGACAGTACAAACTATGGCTACACCTTC. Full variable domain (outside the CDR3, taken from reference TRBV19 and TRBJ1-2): DGGITQSPKYLFRKEGQNVTLSCEQNLNHDAMYWYRQDPGQGLRLIYYSQIVNDFQKGDIAEGYSVSREKKESFPLTVTSAQKNPTAFYLCATWDSTNYGYTFGSGTRLTVV.

CDR3 bases: TGTGCCAGCAGCTTAGTCGCCCGGGTCTCTGGAAACACCATATATTTT. This translates into CASSLVARVSGNTIYF. This chain joins TRBV7-9 and TRBJ1-3, with unresolved D. V dropped 1 base and J dropped 0 bases, with 10 bases sitting between them. The germline V gene has CDR1 SEHNR and CDR2 FQNEAQ (reference sequence). The CDR3 loop spans 16 amino acids.

CDR3 DNA sequence: TGTGCCAGCAGCTTGGAGGGGACTAGCCCCTACAATGAGCAGTTCTTC. Translation gives CASSLEGTSPYNEQFF. The gene calls are TRBV5-8 and TRBJ2-1; 9 nucleotides align to TRBD2. Losses at the gene ends were 0 bases for V and 2 bases for J; bases not matched to a gene: 3. Germline V lookup: CDR1 SGHTS, CDR2 YDEGEE. The CDR3 is 16 amino acids.

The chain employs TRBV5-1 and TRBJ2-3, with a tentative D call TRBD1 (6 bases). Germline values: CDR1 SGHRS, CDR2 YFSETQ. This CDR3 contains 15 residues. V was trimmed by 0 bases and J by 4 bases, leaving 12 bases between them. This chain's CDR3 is CASSLAGTRSDTQYF. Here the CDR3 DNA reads TGCGCCAGCAGCTTGGCCGGGACACGTTCAGATACGCAGTATTTT.

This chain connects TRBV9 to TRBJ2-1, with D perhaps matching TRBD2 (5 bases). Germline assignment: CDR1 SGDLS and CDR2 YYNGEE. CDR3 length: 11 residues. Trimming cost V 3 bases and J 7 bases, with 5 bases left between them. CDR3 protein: CASSGGNEQFF. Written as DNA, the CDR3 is TGTGCCAGCAGCGGAGGGAATGAGCAGTTCTTC. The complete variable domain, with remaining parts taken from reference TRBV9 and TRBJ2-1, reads DSGVTQTPKHLITATGQRVTLRCSPRSGDLSVYWYQQSLDQGLQFLIQYYNGEERAKGNILERFSAQQFPDLHSELNLSSLELGDSALYFCASSGGNEQFFGPGTRLTVL.

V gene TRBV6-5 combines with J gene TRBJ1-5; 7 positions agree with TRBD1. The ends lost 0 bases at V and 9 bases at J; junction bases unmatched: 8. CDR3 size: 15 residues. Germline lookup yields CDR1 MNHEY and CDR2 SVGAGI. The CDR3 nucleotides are TGTGCCAGCAGTTACTCGACCAGGGGGTCGTGGCCCCAGCATTTT. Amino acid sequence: CASSYSTRGSWPQHF.

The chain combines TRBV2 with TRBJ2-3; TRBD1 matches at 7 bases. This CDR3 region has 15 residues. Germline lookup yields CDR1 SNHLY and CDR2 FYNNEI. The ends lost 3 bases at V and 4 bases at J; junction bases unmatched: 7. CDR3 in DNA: TGTGCCAGCAGTGACAACAGGGGCGCAGCAGATACGCAGTATTTT. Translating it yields CASSDNRGAADTQYF. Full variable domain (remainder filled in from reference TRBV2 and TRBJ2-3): EPEVTQTPSHQVTQMGQEVILRCVPISNHLYFYWYRQILGQKVEFLVSFYNNEISEKSEIFDDQFSVERPDGSNFTLKIRSTKLEDSAMYFCASSDNRGAADTQYFGPGTRLTVL.

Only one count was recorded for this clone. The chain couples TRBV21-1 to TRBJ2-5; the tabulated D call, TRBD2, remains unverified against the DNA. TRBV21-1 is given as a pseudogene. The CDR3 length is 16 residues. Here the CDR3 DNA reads TGTGCCAGCAAAGGAGGTGCGGGGACCATTCAAGAGACCCAGTACTTC. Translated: CASKGGAGTIQETQYF.

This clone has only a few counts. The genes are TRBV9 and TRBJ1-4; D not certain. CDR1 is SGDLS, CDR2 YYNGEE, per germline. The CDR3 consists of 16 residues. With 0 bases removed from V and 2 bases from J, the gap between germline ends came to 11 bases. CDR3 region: CASSVDPLSTNEKLFF. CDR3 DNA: TGTGCCAGCAGCGTAGATCCCCTCTCCACTAATGAAAAACTGTTTTTT.

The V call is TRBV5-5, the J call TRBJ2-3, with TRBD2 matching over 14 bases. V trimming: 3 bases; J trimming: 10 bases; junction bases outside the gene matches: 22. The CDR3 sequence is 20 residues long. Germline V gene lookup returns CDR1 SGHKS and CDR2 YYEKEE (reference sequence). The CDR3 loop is CASSSNLGLAGATPVGPQYF. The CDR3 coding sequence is TGTGCCAGCAGCTCCAATCTGGGACTAGCGGGGGCGACCCCCGTGGGGCCGCAGTATTTT.

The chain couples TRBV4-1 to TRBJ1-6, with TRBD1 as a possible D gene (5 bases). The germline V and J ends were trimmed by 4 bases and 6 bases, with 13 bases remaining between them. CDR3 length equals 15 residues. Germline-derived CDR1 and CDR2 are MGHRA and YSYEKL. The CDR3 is CASSLFGGGNSPLHF. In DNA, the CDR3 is TGCGCCAGCAGCCTCTTCGGGGGGGGTAATTCACCCCTCCACTTT.

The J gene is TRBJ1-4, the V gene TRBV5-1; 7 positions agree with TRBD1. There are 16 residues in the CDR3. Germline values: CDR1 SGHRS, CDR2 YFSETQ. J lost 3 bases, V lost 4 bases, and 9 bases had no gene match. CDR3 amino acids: CASSLQGMGANEKLFF. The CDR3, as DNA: TGCGCCAGCAGCCTACAGGGGATGGGAGCTAATGAAAAACTGTTTTTT.

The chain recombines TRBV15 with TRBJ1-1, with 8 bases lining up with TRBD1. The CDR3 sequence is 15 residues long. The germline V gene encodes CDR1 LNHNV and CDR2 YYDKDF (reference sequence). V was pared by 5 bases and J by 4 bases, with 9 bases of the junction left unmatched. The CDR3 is CATSGPRGLGTEAFF. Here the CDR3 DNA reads TGTGCCACCAGCGGGCCCAGGGGGCTCGGCACTGAAGCTTTCTTT.

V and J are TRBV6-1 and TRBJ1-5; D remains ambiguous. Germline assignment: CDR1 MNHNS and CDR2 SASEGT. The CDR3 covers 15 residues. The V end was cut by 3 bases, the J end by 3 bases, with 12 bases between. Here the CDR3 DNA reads TGTGCCAGCAGTGAGGTCAACTCGCCCAATCAGCCCCAGCATTTT. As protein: CASSEVNSPNQPQHF.

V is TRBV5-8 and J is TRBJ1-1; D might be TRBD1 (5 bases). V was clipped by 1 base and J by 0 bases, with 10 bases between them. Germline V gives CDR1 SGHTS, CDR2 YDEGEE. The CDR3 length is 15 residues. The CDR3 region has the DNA TGTGCCAGCAGCTTGCGCGGGGGTGTGAACACTGAAGCTTTCTTT. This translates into CASSLRGGVNTEAFF.

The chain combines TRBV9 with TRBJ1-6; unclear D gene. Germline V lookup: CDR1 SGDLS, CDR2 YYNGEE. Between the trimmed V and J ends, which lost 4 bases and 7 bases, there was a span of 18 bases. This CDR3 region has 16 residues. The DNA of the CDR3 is TGTGCCAGCAGCTCGTCCCTCGGGTACGAGAATTCACCCCTCCACTTT. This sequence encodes CASSSSLGYENSPLHF.

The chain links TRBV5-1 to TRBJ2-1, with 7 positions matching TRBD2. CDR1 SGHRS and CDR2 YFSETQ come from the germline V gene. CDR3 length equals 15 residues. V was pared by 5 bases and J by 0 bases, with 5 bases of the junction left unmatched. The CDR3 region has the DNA TGCGCCAGCAGAGTAAGCGGGGTCTCCTACAATGAGCAGTTCTTC. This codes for CASRVSGVSYNEQFF. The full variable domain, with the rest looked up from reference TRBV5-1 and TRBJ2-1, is KAGVTQTPRYLIKTRGQQVTLSCSPISGHRSVSWYQQTPGQGLQFLFEYFSETQRNKGNFPGRFSGRQFSNSRSEMNVSTLELGDSALYLCASRVSGVSYNEQFFGPGTRLTVL.

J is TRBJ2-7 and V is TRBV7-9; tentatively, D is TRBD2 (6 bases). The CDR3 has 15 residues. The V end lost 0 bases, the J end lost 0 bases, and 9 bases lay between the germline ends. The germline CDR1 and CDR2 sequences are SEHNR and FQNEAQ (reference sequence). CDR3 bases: TGTGCCAGCAGCTTAGCGGGGGGATACTCCTACGAGCAGTACTTC. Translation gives CASSLAGGYSYEQYF.

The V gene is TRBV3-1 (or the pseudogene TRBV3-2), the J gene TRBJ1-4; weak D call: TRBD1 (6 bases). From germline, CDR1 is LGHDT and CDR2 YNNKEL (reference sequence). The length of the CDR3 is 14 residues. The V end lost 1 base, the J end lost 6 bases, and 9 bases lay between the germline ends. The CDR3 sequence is CASSQGRGYEKLFF. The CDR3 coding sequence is TGTGCCAGCAGCCAAGGAAGGGGGTATGAAAAACTGTTTTTT.

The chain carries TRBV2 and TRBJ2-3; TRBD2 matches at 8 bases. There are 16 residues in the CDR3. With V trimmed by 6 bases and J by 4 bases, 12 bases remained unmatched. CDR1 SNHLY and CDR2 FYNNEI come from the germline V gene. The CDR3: CASRDGLAAGADTQYF. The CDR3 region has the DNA TGTGCCAGCAGGGACGGACTAGCCGCAGGAGCAGATACGCAGTATTTT.

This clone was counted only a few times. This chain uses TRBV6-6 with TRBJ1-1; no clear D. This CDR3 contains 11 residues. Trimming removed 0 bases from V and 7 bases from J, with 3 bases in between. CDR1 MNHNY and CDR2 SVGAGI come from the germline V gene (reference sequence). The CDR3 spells CASSYSSEAFF. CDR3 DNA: TGTGCCAGCAGTTACTCGAGTGAAGCTTTCTTT.

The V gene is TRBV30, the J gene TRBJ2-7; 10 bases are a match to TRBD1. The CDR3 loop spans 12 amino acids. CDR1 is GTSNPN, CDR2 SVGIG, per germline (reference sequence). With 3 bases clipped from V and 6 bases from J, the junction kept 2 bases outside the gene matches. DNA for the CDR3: TGTGCCTGGAGGGGACAGGGGACCGAGCAGTACTTC. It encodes CAWRGQGTEQYF.